This T cell receptor beta chain appears in the sequencing data of a study of T cells after yellow fever vaccination (dated by TCRdb to 2018 to 2020). For context, the study as a whole: The SMART-Seq v4 Ultra Low Input RNA kit was used to prepare libraries from fractions with low cell numbers. Two healthy male donors, one aged 18 to 30 and one aged 30 to 40 years, made up the cohort. Blood was drawn at multiple timepoints before and after primary and secondary immunization, with bulk PBMC replicates and cell subsets isolated. To follow T-cell clones before and after both primary and booster YFV17D yellow fever vaccination, bulk TCR alpha and beta repertoires underwent longitudinal sequencing. The research as a whole found: Only two donors were included in the study, so the extent to which the findings can be generalized is limited. A small fraction of clonotypes appeared in both the CD4 and CD8 compartments, likely as a result of convergent recombination. FACS-sorted repertoires could contain abundant contaminating clonotypes from the bulk population, so computational filtering was required. After the booster, most of the clones that had expanded following primary vaccination were detected again (about 95% of CD4 and more than 85% of CD8), which suggests that memory was broadly maintained. Compared with the primary T-cell response, the secondary T-cell response was faster but weaker, reaching its peak on day 5 rather than on day 15.

TCR cDNA was synthesized by 5'RACE template switching, which introduced a universal primer site and unique molecular identifiers. cDNA synthesis was primed from both the TCR alpha and TCR beta constant segments. Libraries were amplified in two PCR steps, with sample barcodes and sequencing adapters added in the second step. Sequencing of the libraries was done on either Illumina HiSeq 2500 (2x100 bp) or NovaSeq (2x150 bp). The paper's data handling went like this. Reads were demultiplexed and collapsed into UMI consensus sequences with MIGEC, and V(D)J alignment was performed with MiXCR. Vaccine-responding clonotypes were identified with edgeR using replicate PBMC samples, with FDR below 0.01 and a log2 fold change above 5 up to day 15 being required. CD4 or CD8 identity was assigned to each bulk clonotype according to whether the clonotype was present at higher abundance in the sequenced CD4 repertoire or the sequenced CD8 repertoire. Starting from the raw public reads, TCRdb applied fastp trimming at Q25, assembled clones with MiXCR and retained in-frame beta chains. Each CDR3 protein appears once, grouped with its most common genes and DNA. Clone size and V and J calls follow TCRdb, not the original study. The sample includes approximately 300,000 distinct CDR3 sequences, with 8.5% to 9% observed a single time. Together, the top ten hold about a sixth of the sample.

This clonotype was seen a handful of times. The antigen it binds to is not known. The record has no base qualities; no much larger clone is one base away. This specimen's treatment or condition label, interpreted: live attenuated yellow fever vaccine strain. Two biological replicates of bulk PBMCs were collected at each blood-draw timepoint. PBMCs were isolated from peripheral blood using a standard Ficoll-Paque protocol. TriZol was used to extract RNA from bulk PBMCs, CD4 and CD8 fractions, and dextramer-positive and dextramer-negative fractions. The starting material was PBMCs, obtained on the day of the first yellow fever vaccination. The TCR was taken from a man between 18 and 29 years old who received the YFV17D yellow fever vaccine.

The DNA reads as follows: TGTGCCTGGTCGACTAGCGGGGGGGCAGCAGATACGCAGTATTTT. This sequence encodes CAWSTSGGAADTQYF. The chain employs TRBV30 and TRBJ2-3; 14 of the junction bases match TRBD2. Ends trimmed: V by 5 bases, J by 4 bases; bases unmatched to a gene: 5. CDR1 and CDR2, looked up from the germline V gene (reference sequence), are GTSNPN and SVGIG. The CDR3 sequence holds 15 residues, the cysteine and phenylalanine included. Only the CDR3 DNA is retained, 45 bases long and in frame from the first base.